The T cell receptor beta chain under discussion was sequenced for a study of blood T cells in healthy people across ages. At the level of the study: The capture of about one barcoded beta molecule per two T cells was achieved by template switching. Whole-study results and caveats: Higher naive T cell percentage went strongly together with higher TCR beta diversity. Diversity was higher, and naive CD4+ cells more numerous, in long-lived donors than in aged donors.

A note on this clonotype: The antigen is undetermined.

CDR3 length: 14 residues. Trimming shortened V by 6 bases and J by 1 base, and 13 bases separated the two germline ends. CDR1 and CDR2 from the germline V gene are MNHEY and SVGEGT. With a J-beta primer mix and a sample-barcoded 5' primer, a second PCR ran roughly 6 to 11 cycles. Tags on each cDNA molecule came from a template-switch adaptor with 12 random nucleotides. Each CDR3 protein gets one entry after TCRdb re-called the 5' RACE reads with MiXCR. The sample contains approximately 360,000 distinct CDR3 sequences, roughly half of which appear only once. The V gene is TRBV6-2 or TRBV6-3, the J gene TRBJ2-7; TRBD1 is a possible D gene (6 bases). The specimen sequenced was blood. The sequence derives from a man aged 55 to 70 in good health. The CDR3 loop is CASRDGTSSYEQYF. The CDR3 DNA follows: TGTGCCAGCAGAGATGGGACATCTTCCTACGAGCAGTACTTC.